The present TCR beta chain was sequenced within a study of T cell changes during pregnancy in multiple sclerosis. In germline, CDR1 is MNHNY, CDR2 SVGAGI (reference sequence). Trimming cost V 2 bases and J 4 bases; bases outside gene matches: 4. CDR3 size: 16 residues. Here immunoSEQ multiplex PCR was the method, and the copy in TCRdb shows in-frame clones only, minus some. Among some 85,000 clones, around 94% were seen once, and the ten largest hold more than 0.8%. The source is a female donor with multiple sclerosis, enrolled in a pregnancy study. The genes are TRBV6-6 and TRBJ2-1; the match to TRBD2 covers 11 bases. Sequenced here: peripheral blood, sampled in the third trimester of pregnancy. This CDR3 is CASSYPGTSGYNEQFF. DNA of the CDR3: TGTGCCAGCAGTTACCCCGGGACTAGCGGATACAATGAGCAGTTCTTC.